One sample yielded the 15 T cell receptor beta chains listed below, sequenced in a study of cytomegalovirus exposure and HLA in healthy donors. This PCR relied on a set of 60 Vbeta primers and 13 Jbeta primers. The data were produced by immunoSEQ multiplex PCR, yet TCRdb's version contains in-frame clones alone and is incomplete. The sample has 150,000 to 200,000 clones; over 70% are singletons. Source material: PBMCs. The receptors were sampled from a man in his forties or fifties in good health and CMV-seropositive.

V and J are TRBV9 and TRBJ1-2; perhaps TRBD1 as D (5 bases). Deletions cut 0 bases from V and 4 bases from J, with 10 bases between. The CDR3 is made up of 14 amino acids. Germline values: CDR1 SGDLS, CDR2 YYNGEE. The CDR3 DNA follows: TGTGCCAGCAGCGTAGCGGGGGAAGGCTATGGCTACACCTTC. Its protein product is CASSVAGEGYGYTF.

The CDR3 coding sequence is TGTGCCTGGAGCTACTTAAAAGGCTACACCTTC. Its protein product is CAWSYLKGYTF. The V call is TRBV30, the J call TRBJ1-2; no definite D call. V shed 3 bases and J shed 8 bases, with 10 bases lying between them. This CDR3 contains 11 residues. CDR1 is GTSNPN, CDR2 SVGIG, per germline (reference sequence).

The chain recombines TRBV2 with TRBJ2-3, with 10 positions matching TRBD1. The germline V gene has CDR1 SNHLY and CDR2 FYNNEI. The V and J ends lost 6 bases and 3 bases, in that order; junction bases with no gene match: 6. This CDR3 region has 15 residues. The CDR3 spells CASRTDRGRTDTQYF. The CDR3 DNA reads TGTGCCAGCAGAACAGACAGGGGGCGGACAGATACGCAGTATTTT.

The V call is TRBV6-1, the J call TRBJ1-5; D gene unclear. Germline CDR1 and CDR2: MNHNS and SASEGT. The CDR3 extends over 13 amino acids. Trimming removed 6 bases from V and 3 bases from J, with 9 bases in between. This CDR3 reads CASRDFDNQPQHF. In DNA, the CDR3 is TGTGCCAGCAGGGACTTTGACAATCAGCCCCAGCATTTT.

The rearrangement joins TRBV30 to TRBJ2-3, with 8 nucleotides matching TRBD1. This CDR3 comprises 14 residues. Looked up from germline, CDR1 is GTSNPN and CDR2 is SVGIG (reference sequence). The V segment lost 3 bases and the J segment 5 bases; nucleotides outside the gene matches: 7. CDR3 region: CAWSDQGAGDTQYF. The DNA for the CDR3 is TGTGCCTGGAGCGATCAGGGGGCTGGAGATACGCAGTATTTT.

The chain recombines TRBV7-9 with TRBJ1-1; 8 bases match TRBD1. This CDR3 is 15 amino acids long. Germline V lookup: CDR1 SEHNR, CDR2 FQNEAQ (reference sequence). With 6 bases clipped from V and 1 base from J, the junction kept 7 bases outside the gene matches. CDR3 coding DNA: TGTGCCAGCAGTGTCAGGGGGCAGGGGAACACTGAAGCTTTCTTT. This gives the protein CASSVRGQGNTEAFF.

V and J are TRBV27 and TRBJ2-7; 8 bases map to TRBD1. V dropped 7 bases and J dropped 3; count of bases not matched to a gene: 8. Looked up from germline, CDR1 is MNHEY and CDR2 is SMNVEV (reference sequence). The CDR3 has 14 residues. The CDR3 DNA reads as TGTGCCAGCACAAAAGGGACAGGTTACTACGAGCAGTACTTC. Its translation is CASTKGTGYYEQYF.

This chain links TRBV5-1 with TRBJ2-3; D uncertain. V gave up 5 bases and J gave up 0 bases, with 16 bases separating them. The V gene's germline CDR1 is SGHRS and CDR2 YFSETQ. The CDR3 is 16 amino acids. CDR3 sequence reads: CASSKNSRPSTDTQYF. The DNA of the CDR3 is TGCGCCAGCAGTAAGAACAGTCGCCCGAGCACAGATACGCAGTATTTT.

CDR3 sequence reads: CASSPGQGVGGYTF. In DNA, the CDR3 is TGTGCCAGCTCACCGGGACAGGGGGTCGGTGGCTACACCTTC. The chain couples TRBV18 to TRBJ1-2, with 11 nucleotides matching TRBD1. Germline-derived CDR1 and CDR2 are KGHSH and LQKENI. J was trimmed by 7 bases and V by 3 bases; bases with no gene match: 4. CDR3 size: 14 residues.

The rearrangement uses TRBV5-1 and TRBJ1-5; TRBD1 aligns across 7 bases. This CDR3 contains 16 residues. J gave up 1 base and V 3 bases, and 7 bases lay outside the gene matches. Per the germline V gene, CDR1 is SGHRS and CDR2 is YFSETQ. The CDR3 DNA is TGCGCCAGCAGCTCCGACAGGGAAGGGAGCAATCAGCCCCAGCATTTT. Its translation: CASSSDREGSNQPQHF.

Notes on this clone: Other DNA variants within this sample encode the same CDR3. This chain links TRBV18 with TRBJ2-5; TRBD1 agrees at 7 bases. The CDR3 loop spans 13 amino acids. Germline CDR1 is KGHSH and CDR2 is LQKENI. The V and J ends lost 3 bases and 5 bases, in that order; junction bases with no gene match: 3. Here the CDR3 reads CASSPTTGETQYF. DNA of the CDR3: TGTGCCAGCTCACCGACGACAGGGGAGACCCAGTACTTC.

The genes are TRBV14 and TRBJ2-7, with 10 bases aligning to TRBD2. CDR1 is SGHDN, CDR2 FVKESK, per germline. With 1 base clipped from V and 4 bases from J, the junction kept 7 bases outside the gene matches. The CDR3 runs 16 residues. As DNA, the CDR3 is TGTGCCAGCAGCCAAGGACTAGGAGCGGGAGGGTACGAGCAGTACTTC. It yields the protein CASSQGLGAGGYEQYF.

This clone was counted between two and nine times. In nucleotides, the CDR3 is TGCAGCGTCCCCTCCGCCAGCGGGAGCTTGGAGACCCAGTACTTC. The encoded protein is CSVPSASGSLETQYF. The chain has TRBV29-1 and TRBJ2-5; 8 bases are shared with TRBD2. CDR1 is SQVTM, CDR2 ANQGSEA, per germline. V lost 6 bases, J lost 5 bases, and 14 bases stayed unmatched. The length of the CDR3 is 15 residues.

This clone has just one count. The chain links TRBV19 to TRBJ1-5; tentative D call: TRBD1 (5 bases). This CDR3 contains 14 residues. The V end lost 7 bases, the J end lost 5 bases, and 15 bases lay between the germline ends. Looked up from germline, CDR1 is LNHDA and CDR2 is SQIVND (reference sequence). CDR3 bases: TGTGCCAGTAAAGGAGACAGAAACTATCAGCCCCAGCATTTT. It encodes CASKGDRNYQPQHF.

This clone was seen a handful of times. CDR3 protein: CASSLTSGGIQELFF. The CDR3, as DNA: TGTGCCAGCAGCTTGACTAGCGGGGGGATCCAGGAGCTGTTTTTT. The chain has TRBV5-4 and TRBJ2-2; 12 bases are shared with TRBD2. In germline, CDR1 is SGHNT, CDR2 YYREEE (reference sequence). V gave up 1 base and J gave up 10 bases; unmatched junction bases: 5. The CDR3 spans 15 residues. The full variable domain, its missing parts supplied by reference TRBV5-4 and TRBJ2-2, is ETGVTQSPTHLIKTRGQQVTLRCSSQSGHNTVSWYQQALGQGPQFIFQYYREEENGRGNFPPRFSGLQFPNYSSELNVNALELDDSALYLCASSLTSGGIQELFFGEGSRLTVL.